This note documents a single T cell receptor (beta chain) sequence. This sample was taken from a study of CD8 T cells in Susac syndrome. Bulk CD8+ and CD4+ cells came from magnetic negative isolation; CD8+ TEMRA by FACS. It was with random hexamers that about 0.45 to 1 ug RNA was reverse transcribed. Multiplex immunoSEQ PCR targeted 54 Vbeta and 13 Jbeta TCR beta segments. TCRdb re-called the immunoSEQ multiplex PCR reads through MiXCR, storing one row per CDR3 protein. The sample has 90,000 to 110,000 distinct CDR3 sequences; about 96% are singletons. Trimming left V 8 bases short and J 1 base short, with 19 bases between. This CDR3 is built from 16 residues. Per the germline V gene, CDR1 is SGHDN and CDR2 is FVKESK.

What was sequenced was CD4+ T cells from PBMCs. The genes are TRBV14 and TRBJ2-3; D might be TRBD1 (6 bases). The sequence came from a human donor in good health. CDR3 nucleotides: TGTGCCAGCTCTGTTCCCCGGCAGGGGCGCACAGATACGCAGTATTTT. Translated: CASSVPRQGRTDTQYF. Using reference TRBV14 and TRBJ2-3 for the parts outside the CDR3, the full variable domain is EAGVTQFPSHSVIEKGQTVTLRCDPISGHDNLYWYRRVMGKEIKFLLHFVKESKQDESGMPNNRFLAERTGGTYSTLKVQPAELEDSGVYFCASSVPRQGRTDTQYFGPGTRLTVL.